Presented here are 20 T cell receptor beta chains from one specimen sequenced in a study of cytomegalovirus exposure and HLA in healthy donors. The PCR contained 60 Vbeta and 13 Jbeta primers. TCRdb keeps only in-frame clones here, not all; method: immunoSEQ multiplex PCR. The table includes about 250,000 clones, over 90% detected once. The specimen was PBMCs. These receptors were collected from a girl aged 2-10 years in good health and CMV-seronegative.

V and J are TRBV27 and TRBJ1-1; 10 positions agree with TRBD1. CDR3 length: 17 amino acids. V gave up 3 bases and J gave up 4 bases; unmatched junction bases: 11. Germline V CDR1 and CDR2: MNHEY, SMNVEV (reference sequence). CDR3 coding DNA: TGTGCCAGCAGTTTCTTAATCGGGACAGGGGAGGGCACTGAAGCTTTCTTT. Protein sequence: CASSFLIGTGEGTEAFF.

This chain uses TRBV18 with TRBJ1-6; 9 nucleotides agree with TRBD1. CDR1 KGHSH and CDR2 LQKENI come from the germline V gene. V lost 3 bases to trimming and J lost 5 bases; unmatched junction nucleotides: 2. The CDR3 runs to 15 residues. CDR3 nucleotides: TGTGCCAGCTCACCGAGGACAGGGGATAATTCACCCCTCCACTTT. Translation: CASSPRTGDNSPLHF.

The chain uses TRBV6-5 and TRBJ2-1, with D possibly TRBD2 on 6 matching bases. Germline V gene lookup returns CDR1 MNHEY and CDR2 SVGAGI. This CDR3 has 15 amino acids. The V end lost 8 bases, the J end lost 7 bases, and 21 bases lay between the germline ends. The CDR3 loop reads CASRLAGGSRNEQFF. The CDR3, as DNA: TGTGCCAGCCGTTTAGCCGGGGGTTCTCGTAATGAGCAGTTCTTC.

This clone has just one count. The V gene is TRBV7-9, the J gene TRBJ2-1; D unclear. CDR3 length: 16 residues. Trimming stripped 1 base from V and 8 bases from J, with 18 bases between. CDR1 and CDR2 from the germline V gene are SEHNR and FQNEAQ (reference sequence). The CDR3 loop is CASSLGVLRVFDEQFF. CDR3 bases: TGTGCCAGCAGCTTAGGCGTACTTCGGGTATTCGATGAGCAGTTCTTC.

This clone was picked up one time. This chain joins TRBV19 and TRBJ1-2, with D perhaps TRBD1 (6 bases). Germline V gene lookup returns CDR1 LNHDA and CDR2 SQIVND (reference sequence). The CDR3 consists of 13 residues. Trimming cost V 5 bases and J 2 bases, with 9 bases left between them. CDR3: CASSSGQNYGYTF. For the CDR3, the DNA is TGTGCCAGTAGTTCGGGACAAAACTATGGCTACACCTTC.

Concerning this clone: Germline is not matched at one junction end, which may reflect a read error. The chain couples TRBV11-2 to TRBJ1-1, with D perhaps matching TRBD1 (6 bases). The germline V gene encodes CDR1 SGHAT and CDR2 FQNNGV. CDR3 length equals 13 residues. This chain's CDR3 is CVSSPTGNTEAFF. As DNA, the CDR3 is TGTGTCAGCAGCCCGACAGGGAACACTGAAGCTTTCTTT.

This clone was detected once. The V call is TRBV7-7, the J call TRBJ2-1; D remains unclear. V was pared by 5 bases and J by 0 bases, with 11 bases between. The CDR3 has 15 amino acids. The germline CDR1 and CDR2 sequences are SSHAT and FNYEAQ (reference sequence). CDR3 sequence reads: CASSPSPGSYNEQFF. In DNA form, the CDR3 reads TGTGCCAGCAGCCCTTCCCCGGGCTCCTACAATGAGCAGTTCTTC.

This chain joins TRBV10-3 and TRBJ1-2; a possible D gene is TRBD1 (5 bases). V lost 7 bases to trimming and J lost 0 bases, with 12 bases between them. Germline lookup yields CDR1 ENHRY and CDR2 SYGVKD. The CDR3 is 14 residues long. The CDR3 sequence: CAITSAGPNYGYTF. The CDR3 DNA is TGTGCCATCACATCGGCAGGGCCTAACTATGGCTACACCTTC.

The chain has TRBV4-1 and TRBJ2-7; possible D gene TRBD2, 6 bases. CDR1 is MGHRA, CDR2 YSYEKL, per germline. The CDR3 runs 16 residues. Deletions cut 4 bases from V and 0 bases from J, with 16 bases between. The CDR3 loop reads CASSRTRDSSSYEQYF. Here the CDR3 DNA reads TGCGCCAGCAGCCGCACCCGGGACTCGAGCTCCTACGAGCAGTACTTC.

This chain uses TRBV5-4 with TRBJ2-1, with TRBD1 as a possible D gene (5 bases). Germline CDR1 and CDR2: SGHNT and YYREEE (reference sequence). This CDR3 is built from 15 residues. The ends were cut back, 4 bases at V and 5 bases at J, with 16 bases in the middle. This chain's CDR3 is CASSPQGTMDNEQFF. CDR3 DNA: TGTGCCAGCAGCCCCCAGGGTACGATGGACAATGAGCAGTTCTTC.

The J gene is TRBJ2-7, the V gene TRBV2; 7 nucleotides agree with TRBD1. Germline loops: CDR1 SNHLY, CDR2 FYNNEI. The trim removed 2 bases at V and 1 base at J, leaving 5 bases unmatched. The CDR3 has 15 residues. As DNA, the CDR3 is TGTGCCAGCAGTGAATGGGACAGCCGGTCCTACGAGCAGTACTTC. Encoded protein: CASSEWDSRSYEQYF. The whole variable domain, remainder taken from reference TRBV2 and TRBJ2-7, is EPEVTQTPSHQVTQMGQEVILRCVPISNHLYFYWYRQILGQKVEFLVSFYNNEISEKSEIFDDQFSVERPDGSNFTLKIRSTKLEDSAMYFCASSEWDSRSYEQYFGPGTRLTVT.

A single count supports this clone. The gene calls are TRBV10-3 and TRBJ2-2, with 8 bases lining up with TRBD1. Germline V gene data show CDR1 as ENHRY and CDR2 as SYGVKD. V shed 3 bases, J shed 4 bases, and the junction held 7 bases outside the gene matches. This CDR3 region has 16 residues. The CDR3 reads CAISDPGTGTTGELFF. The CDR3 coding sequence is TGTGCCATCAGTGACCCGGGGACAGGTACCACCGGGGAGCTGTTTTTT.

The chain uses TRBV13 and TRBJ2-1; TRBD2 matches 14 bases. Germline-derived CDR1 and CDR2 are PRHDT and FYEKMQ (reference sequence). V was pared by 4 bases and J by 9 bases, with 2 bases of the junction left unmatched. The CDR3 length is 14 residues. Here the CDR3 reads CASSSGLAGAEQFF. CDR3 nucleotide sequence: TGTGCCAGCAGCTCGGGACTAGCGGGAGCTGAGCAGTTCTTC.

With respect to this clone: Germline and junction disagree at one end, which may indicate a read error. V gene TRBV9 combines with J gene TRBJ2-3, with a possible D match to TRBD1 (5 bases). CDR1 is SGDLS, CDR2 YYNGEE, per germline. The CDR3 is 15 residues long. CDR3 bases: TGTGCCAGCAGCGTAAGCTCAGGGCCCACAGATACGCAGTGTTTT. As protein: CASSVSSGPTDTQCF.

The rearrangement links TRBV19 to TRBJ2-6, with 8 bases lining up with TRBD1. Germline V gene lookup returns CDR1 LNHDA and CDR2 SQIVND (reference sequence). The V and J ends lost 5 bases and 2 bases, in that order; junction bases with no gene match: 2. This CDR3 is built from 15 residues. This CDR3 is CASSRTGTGANVLTF. In nucleotides, the CDR3 is TGTGCCAGTAGTCGGACAGGGACTGGGGCCAACGTCCTGACTTTC. The variable domain in full, with the rest retrieved from reference TRBV19 and TRBJ2-6, is DGGITQSPKYLFRKEGQNVTLSCEQNLNHDAMYWYRQDPGQGLRLIYYSQIVNDFQKGDIAEGYSVSREKKESFPLTVTSAQKNPTAFYLCASSRTGTGANVLTFGAGSRLTVL.

Here the CDR3 reads CASSPGDRAYEQYF. DNA for the CDR3: TGTGCCAGCAGCCCGGGGGACAGGGCATACGAGCAGTACTTC. The chain couples TRBV5-4 to TRBJ2-7, with 9 bases lining up with TRBD1. This CDR3 spans 14 amino acids. V shed 4 bases and J 4 bases; nucleotides not matched to a gene: 6. CDR1 and CDR2 from the germline V gene are SGHNT and YYREEE (reference sequence).

The J gene is TRBJ2-3, the V gene TRBV10-2; 8 nucleotides line up with TRBD2. The CDR3 loop spans 12 amino acids. Trimming removed 7 bases from V and 5 bases from J; junction bases left unmatched: 2. Germline CDR1 WSHSY, CDR2 SAAADI. CDR3 sequence reads: CASTAGGDTQYF. The CDR3 DNA sequence: TGCGCCAGCACCGCGGGGGGAGATACGCAGTATTTT.

This chain joins TRBV19 and TRBJ1-2; 12 nucleotides line up with TRBD1. J was trimmed by 5 bases and V by 2 bases; bases with no gene match: 6. The CDR3 covers 16 residues. Germline CDR1 is LNHDA and CDR2 is SQIVND (reference sequence). The CDR3 spells CASSIKGQGAIYGYTF. DNA of the CDR3: TGTGCCAGTAGTATAAAGGGACAGGGGGCCATTTATGGCTACACCTTC.

The genes are TRBV2 and TRBJ1-3, with TRBD1 as a possible D gene (5 bases). The V and J ends lost 2 bases and 0 bases respectively, with 11 bases between them. This CDR3 is 16 amino acids long. The germline CDR1 and CDR2 sequences are SNHLY and FYNNEI. CDR3 bases: TGTGCCAGCAGTGAAAGGGGACTGAGCTCTGGAAACACCATATATTTT. This gives the protein CASSERGLSSGNTIYF.

CDR3 bases: TGTGCCAGCACTGAGACCGGACAGATATTCATGAACACTGAAGCTTTCTTT. Its protein is CASTETGQIFMNTEAFF. The chain combines TRBV2 with TRBJ1-1; a weak D match, TRBD1 (6 bases). Trimming took 7 bases from V and 0 from J, leaving 21 bases between them. The CDR3 is 17 amino acids. Germline CDR1 and CDR2: SNHLY and FYNNEI.